Given below is one TCR beta chain in context. This CDR3 is built from 15 residues. Germline CDR1 SGHTA, CDR2 FQGTGA. V shed 5 bases, J shed 2 bases, and the junction held 6 bases outside the gene matches. This record belongs to a study of blood T cell repertoires in COVID-19. Study overall: The United States, Italy and Spain provided the acute and convalescent COVID-19 samples. In each case, the material was cDNA or gDNA derived from T cells, B-cell-depleted T cells, or PBMCs.

In the original analysis: Reference gene primer amplification gave nucleated cell count estimates. Only in-frame clones appear in the TCRdb table, and some are missing; sequencing was by immunoSEQ multiplex PCR. From that table come the V and J calls and clone size; the DNA was used to work out D and trimming. The sample has 65,000 to 80,000 clones; approximately 89% are singletons. This rearrangement joins TRBV7-3 to TRBJ2-1, with 7 bases fitting TRBD2. The receptor's source is a man aged 45-65 years with active COVID-19. Sequenced sample: peripheral blood. The CDR3 is CASSPSGDAYNEQFF. CDR3 DNA sequence: TGTGCCAGCAGCCCCAGCGGGGACGCCTACAATGAGCAGTTCTTC.